This TCR beta chain was sequenced in a study of Graves' ophthalmopathy and Graves' hyperthyroidism (dated 2018 in TCRdb). Regarding the research as a whole: Stable hyperthyroidism was defined as no progression to ophthalmopathy within 18 months of follow-up. TCR beta repertoire signatures were used to distinguish Graves' ophthalmopathy from Graves' hyperthyroidism and to predict progression to ophthalmopathy. In total, some 130 blood samples were TCR-sequenced: approximately 42 ophthalmopathy, approximately 80 hyperthyroidism and roughly 17 hyperthyroidism-to-ophthalmopathy patients. A discovery set of 100 patients (43 ophthalmopathy, about 59 stable hyperthyroidism) was enrolled to explore V-J signatures distinguishing ophthalmopathy from hyperthyroidism. An independent validation cohort comprised some 18 hyperthyroidism patients and about 16 patients who later progressed from hyperthyroidism to ophthalmopathy. T-cell repertoires of thyroid tissue and blood were compared in more than 5 hyperthyroidism patients. Following sampling, methimazole starting at 30 mg daily was administered to hyperthyroidism patients, and high-dose intravenous methylprednisolone was administered to ophthalmopathy patients.

For repertoire sequencing, the TCR beta CDR3 regions were amplified from RNA transcripts. HTBI primers and the Qiagen OneStep RT-PCR kit were used in a first-round RT-PCR, which was followed by a second-round multiplex PCR, size selection and purification. Libraries were sequenced on an Illumina HiSeq2000 using paired-end 100 bp reads. In the paper's pipeline: SOAPnuke was used to process the reads, removing any read that contained adapters or uncalled bases, had a mean Phred below 15, or lacked an exact match to the constant primer or identifier. High-quality paired reads were merged with COPE v1.2.5. Clonotypes were defined as unique nucleotide sequences and were aligned to IMGT TRB V, D and J references using MiTCR v1.1. Only V-J combinations with frequency above 0.0001 were analysed, covering about 99% of repertoires. For each V-J combination, a TCR clonal expansion and chaos score was defined as F50 clonal expansion divided by the chaos observed in the TCRdist matrix. Welch's t-statistics and random forest were used to reduce features to 13 V-J combinations, which were fed into a naive Bayes classifier. The Morisita-Horn index was used to measure how similar the thyroid and blood repertoires were. TCRdb cleaned the public reads at Q25 with fastp, built clones with MiXCR and kept in-frame beta chains. Each entry merges the rows of one CDR3 protein and shows their most common DNA and genes. For this entry, the V and J calls and clone size follow TCRdb and not the study's own pipeline. For this sample there are about 550,000 distinct CDR3 sequences; roughly 39% appear just once. The ten largest clones capture about 4.2% of the sample.

The CDR3 runs 14 residues from the cysteine to the phenylalanine. Only the CDR3 region is kept as DNA, spanning 42 bases read in frame from base 1. What the study reported, not specific to this receptor: Among expanded thyroid clonotypes with frequency above 0.001, most also showed up in blood, which suggests that blood repertoires may reflect the thyroid immune response. In cross-validation, the 13-signature model distinguished ophthalmopathy from stable hyperthyroidism with approximately 88% sensitivity and nearly 82% specificity, and in the test set the corresponding values were approximately 80% and 68%. In validation, the model predicted ophthalmopathy progression with about 71% sensitivity and about 77% specificity; about a dozen predicted patients were CT-confirmed with GO in a median of approximately six months. Sample size was not predetermined statistically, and investigators were not blinded to group allocation.

Hyperthyroidism patients were newly diagnosed, with disease duration under 2 months, and aged 18 to 65 years. Patients with other autoimmune diseases, uncontrolled infections, pregnancy or lactation were excluded from the study. Diagnosis relied on clinical symptoms, serum thyroxine, TRAb, thyroid ultrasound and orbital computed tomography. Total RNA was extracted using Trizol reagent, and RNA quality was checked on an Agilent 2100 Bioanalyzer. With regard to this clonotype: Its antigen remains undetermined. Qualities for individual bases were not recorded, and no much larger clone is one base off.

The chain is made from TRBV12-3 or TRBV12-4 and TRBJ2-5; the central 12 bases match TRBD2. TRBJ2-1 matches the DNA end more closely, so the J call is doubtful. The sequencing sample was made of peripheral blood or thyroid tissue (not recorded which). The sequence derives from an adult man with Graves' hyperthyroidism. The sequenced DNA is TGTGCCAGCAGTACTAGCGGGGGGACCAATGAGCAGTTCTTC. Its protein is CASSTSGGTNEQFF.